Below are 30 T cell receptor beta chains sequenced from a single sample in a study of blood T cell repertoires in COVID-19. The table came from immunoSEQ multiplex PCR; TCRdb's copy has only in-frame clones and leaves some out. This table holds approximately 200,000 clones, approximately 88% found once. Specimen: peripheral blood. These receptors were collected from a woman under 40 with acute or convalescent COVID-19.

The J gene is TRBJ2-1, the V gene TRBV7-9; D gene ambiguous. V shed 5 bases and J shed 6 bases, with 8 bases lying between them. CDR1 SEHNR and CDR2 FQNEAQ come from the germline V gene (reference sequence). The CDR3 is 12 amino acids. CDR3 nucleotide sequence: TGTGCCAGCAGCCCAGCTAGCAATGAGCAGTTCTTC. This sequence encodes CASSPASNEQFF.

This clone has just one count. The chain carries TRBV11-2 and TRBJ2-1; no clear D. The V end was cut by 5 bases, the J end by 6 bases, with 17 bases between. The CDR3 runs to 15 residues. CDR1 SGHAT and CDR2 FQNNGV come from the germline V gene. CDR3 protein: CASSPLVATTNEQFF. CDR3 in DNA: TGTGCCAGCAGCCCTCTTGTCGCGACAACCAATGAGCAGTTCTTC.

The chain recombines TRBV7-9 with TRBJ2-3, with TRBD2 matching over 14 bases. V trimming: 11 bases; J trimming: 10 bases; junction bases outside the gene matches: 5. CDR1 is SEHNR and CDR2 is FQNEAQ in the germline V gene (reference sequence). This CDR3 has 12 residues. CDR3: CAAGLAGVAQYF. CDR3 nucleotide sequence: TGTGCCGCGGGACTAGCGGGAGTTGCGCAGTATTTT. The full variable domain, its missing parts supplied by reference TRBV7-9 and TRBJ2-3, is DTGVSQNPRHKITKRGQNVTFRCDPISEHNRLYWYRQTLGQGPEFLTYFQNEAQLEKSRLLSDRFSAERPKGSFSTLEIQRTEQGDSAMYLCAAGLAGVAQYFGPGTRLTVL.

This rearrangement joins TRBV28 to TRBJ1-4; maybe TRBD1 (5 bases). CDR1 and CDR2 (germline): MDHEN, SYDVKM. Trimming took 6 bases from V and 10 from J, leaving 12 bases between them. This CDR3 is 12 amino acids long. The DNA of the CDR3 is TGTGCCAGCAGCCGACAGCCCCTAAAACTGTTTTTT. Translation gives CASSRQPLKLFF. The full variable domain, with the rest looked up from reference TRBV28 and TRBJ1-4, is DVKVTQSSRYLVKRTGEKVFLECVQDMDHENMFWYRQDPGLGLRLIYFSYDVKMKEKGDIPEGYSVSREKKERFSLILESASTNQTSMYLCASSRQPLKLFFGSGTQLSVL.

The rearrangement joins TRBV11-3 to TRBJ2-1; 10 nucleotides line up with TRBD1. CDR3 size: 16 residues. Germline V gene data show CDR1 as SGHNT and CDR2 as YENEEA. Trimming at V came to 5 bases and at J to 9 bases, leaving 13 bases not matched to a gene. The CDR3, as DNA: TGTGCCAGCAGCCCAAGTGCCGGGACAGGGGCCGTTGAGCAGTTCTTC. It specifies CASSPSAGTGAVEQFF. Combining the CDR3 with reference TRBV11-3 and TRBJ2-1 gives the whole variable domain EAGVVQSPRYKIIEKKQPVAFWCNPISGHNTLYWYLQNLGQGPELLIRYENEEAVDDSQLPKDRFSAERLKGVDSTLKIQPAELGDSAVYLCASSPSAGTGAVEQFFGPGTRLTVL.

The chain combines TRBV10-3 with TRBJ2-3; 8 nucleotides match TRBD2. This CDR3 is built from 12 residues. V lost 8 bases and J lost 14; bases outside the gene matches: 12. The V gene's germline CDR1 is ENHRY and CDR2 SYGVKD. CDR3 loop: CAIGETSGAPYF. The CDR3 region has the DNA TGTGCCATCGGGGAAACTAGCGGAGCCCCGTATTTT.

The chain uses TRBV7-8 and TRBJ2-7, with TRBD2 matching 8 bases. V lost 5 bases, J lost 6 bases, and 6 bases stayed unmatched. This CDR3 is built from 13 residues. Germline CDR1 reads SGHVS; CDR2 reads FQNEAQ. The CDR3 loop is CASSRTSGVEQYF. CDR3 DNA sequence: TGTGCCAGCAGCCGTACTAGCGGAGTCGAGCAGTACTTC.

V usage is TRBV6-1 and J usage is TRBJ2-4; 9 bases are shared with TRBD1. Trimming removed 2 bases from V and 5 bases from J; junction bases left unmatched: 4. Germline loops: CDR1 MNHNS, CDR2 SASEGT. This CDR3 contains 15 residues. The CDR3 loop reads CASSEYGTGQNIQYF. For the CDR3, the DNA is TGTGCCAGCAGTGAATACGGGACAGGGCAAAACATTCAGTACTTC.

The CDR3 region is CASSQDPGGSETQYF. In DNA form, the CDR3 reads TGCGCCAGCAGCCAAGATCCGGGGGGATCAGAGACCCAGTACTTC. V usage is TRBV4-1 and J usage is TRBJ2-5, with TRBD2 matching over 7 bases. The CDR3 spans 15 residues. Germline CDR1 and CDR2: MGHRA and YSYEKL. Trimming removed 0 bases from V and 4 bases from J; junction bases left unmatched: 5.

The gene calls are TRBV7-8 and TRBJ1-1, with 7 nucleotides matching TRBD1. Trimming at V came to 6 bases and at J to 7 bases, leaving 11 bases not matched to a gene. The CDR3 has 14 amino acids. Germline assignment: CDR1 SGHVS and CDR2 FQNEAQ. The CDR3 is CASRPGSGGIEAFF. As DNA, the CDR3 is TGTGCCAGCAGACCCGGGTCAGGGGGAATTGAAGCTTTCTTT.

Written as DNA, the CDR3 is TGTGCCAGCAGCCGTAACCTACTTATGTACTTC. Translated: CASSRNLLMYF. The rearrangement joins TRBV3-1 (or the pseudogene TRBV3-2) to TRBJ2-7; no reliable D call. The CDR3 runs to 11 residues. V lost 4 bases and J lost 12, with 13 bases in between. Germline V gene data show CDR1 as LGHDT and CDR2 as YNNKEL (reference sequence).

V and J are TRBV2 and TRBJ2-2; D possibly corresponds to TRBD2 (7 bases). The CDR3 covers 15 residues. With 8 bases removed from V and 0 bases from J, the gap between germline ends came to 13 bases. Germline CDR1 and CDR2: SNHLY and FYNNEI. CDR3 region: CASQGGATNTGELFF. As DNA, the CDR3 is TGTGCCAGCCAAGGGGGGGCCACGAACACCGGGGAGCTGTTTTTT.

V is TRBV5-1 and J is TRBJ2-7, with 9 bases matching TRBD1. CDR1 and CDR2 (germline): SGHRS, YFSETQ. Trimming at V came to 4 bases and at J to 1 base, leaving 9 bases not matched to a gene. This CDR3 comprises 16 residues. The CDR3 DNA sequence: TGCGCCAGCAGCGAACAACCGGGACAGGGTTCCTACGAGCAGTACTTC. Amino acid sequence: CASSEQPGQGSYEQYF.

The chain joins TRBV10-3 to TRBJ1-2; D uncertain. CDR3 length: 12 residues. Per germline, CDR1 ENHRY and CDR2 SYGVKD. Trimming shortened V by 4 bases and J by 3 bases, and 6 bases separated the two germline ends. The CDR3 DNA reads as TGTGCCATCAGTGCGGAGCACTATGGCTACACCTTC. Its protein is CAISAEHYGYTF.

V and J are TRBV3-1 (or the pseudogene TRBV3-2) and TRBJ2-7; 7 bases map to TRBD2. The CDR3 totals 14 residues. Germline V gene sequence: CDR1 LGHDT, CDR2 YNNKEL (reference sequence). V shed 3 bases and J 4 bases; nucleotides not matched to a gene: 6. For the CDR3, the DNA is TGTGCCAGCAGCCAGCGGGGGACGCTGTACGAGCAGTACTTC. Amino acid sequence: CASSQRGTLYEQYF.

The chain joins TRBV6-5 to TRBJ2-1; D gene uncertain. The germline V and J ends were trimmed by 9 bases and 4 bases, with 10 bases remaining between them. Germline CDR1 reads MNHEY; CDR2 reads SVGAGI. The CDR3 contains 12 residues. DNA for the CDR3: TGTGCCAGTCGACACGATTACAATGAGCAGTTCTTC. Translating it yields CASRHDYNEQFF.

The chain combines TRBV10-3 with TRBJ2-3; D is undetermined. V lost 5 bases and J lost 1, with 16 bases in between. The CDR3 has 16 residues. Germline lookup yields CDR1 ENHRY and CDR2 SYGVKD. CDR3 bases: TGTGCCATCAGTCTATCTACCAGACTGGGCACAGATACGCAGTATTTT. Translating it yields CAISLSTRLGTDTQYF.

Here the CDR3 reads CANGTRRQETQYF. Written as DNA, the CDR3 is TGTGCCAACGGGACTAGAAGGCAAGAGACCCAGTACTTC. The chain joins TRBV2 to TRBJ2-5; 8 nucleotides line up with TRBD2. J gave up 2 bases and V 10 bases, and 6 bases lay outside the gene matches. The CDR3 is made up of 13 amino acids. CDR1 is SNHLY and CDR2 is FYNNEI in the germline V gene. Filled out from reference TRBV2 and TRBJ2-5, the complete variable domain reads EPEVTQTPSHQVTQMGQEVILRCVPISNHLYFYWYRQILGQKVEFLVSFYNNEISEKSEIFDDQFSVERPDGSNFTLKIRSTKLEDSAMYFCANGTRRQETQYFGPGTRLLVL.

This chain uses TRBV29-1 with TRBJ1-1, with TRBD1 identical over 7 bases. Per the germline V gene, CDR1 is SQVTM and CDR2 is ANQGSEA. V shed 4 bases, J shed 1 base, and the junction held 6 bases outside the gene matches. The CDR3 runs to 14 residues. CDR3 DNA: TGCAGCGTTGCCGGCGGACAGGAGAACACTGAAGCTTTCTTT. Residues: CSVAGGQENTEAFF.

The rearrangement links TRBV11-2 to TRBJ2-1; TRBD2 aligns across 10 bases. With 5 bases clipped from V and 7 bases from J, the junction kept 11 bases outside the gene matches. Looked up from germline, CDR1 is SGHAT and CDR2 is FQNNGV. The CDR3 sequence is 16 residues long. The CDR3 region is CASSVRDLAGANEQFF. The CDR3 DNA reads TGTGCCAGCAGCGTGAGGGATCTAGCGGGAGCGAATGAGCAGTTCTTC.

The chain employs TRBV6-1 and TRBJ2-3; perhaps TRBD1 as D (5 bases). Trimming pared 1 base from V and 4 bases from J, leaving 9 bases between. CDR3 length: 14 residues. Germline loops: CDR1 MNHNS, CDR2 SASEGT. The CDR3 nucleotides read TGTGCCAGCAGTGAAGGGACAACCCCAGATACGCAGTATTTT. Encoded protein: CASSEGTTPDTQYF.

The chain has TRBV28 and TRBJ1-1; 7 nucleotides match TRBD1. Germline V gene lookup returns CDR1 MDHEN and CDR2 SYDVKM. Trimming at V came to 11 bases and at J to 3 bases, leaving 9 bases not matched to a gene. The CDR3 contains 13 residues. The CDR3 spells CAGSGGFDTEAFF. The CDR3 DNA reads TGTGCCGGATCAGGGGGTTTCGACACTGAAGCTTTCTTT.

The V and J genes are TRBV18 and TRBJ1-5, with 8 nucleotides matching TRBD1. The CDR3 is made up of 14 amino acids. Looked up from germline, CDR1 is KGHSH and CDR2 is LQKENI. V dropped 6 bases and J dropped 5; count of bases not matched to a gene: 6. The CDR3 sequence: CASSMAGQDQPQHF. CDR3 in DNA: TGTGCCAGCTCGATGGCGGGACAGGATCAGCCCCAGCATTTT.

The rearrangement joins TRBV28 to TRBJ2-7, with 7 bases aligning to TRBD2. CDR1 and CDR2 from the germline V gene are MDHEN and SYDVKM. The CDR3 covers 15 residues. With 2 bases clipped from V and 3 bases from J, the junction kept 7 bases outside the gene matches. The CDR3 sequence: CASSLGPSGNYEQYF. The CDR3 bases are TGTGCCAGCAGTTTAGGGCCTAGCGGCAACTACGAGCAGTACTTC. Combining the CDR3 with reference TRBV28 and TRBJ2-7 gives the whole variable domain DVKVTQSSRYLVKRTGEKVFLECVQDMDHENMFWYRQDPGLGLRLIYFSYDVKMKEKGDIPEGYSVSREKKERFSLILESASTNQTSMYLCASSLGPSGNYEQYFGPGTRLTVT.

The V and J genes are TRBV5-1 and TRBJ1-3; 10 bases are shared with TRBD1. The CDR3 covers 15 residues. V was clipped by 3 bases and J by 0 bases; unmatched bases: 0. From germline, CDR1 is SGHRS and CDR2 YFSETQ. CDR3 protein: CASSWDRGSGNTIYF. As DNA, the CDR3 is TGCGCCAGCAGCTGGGACAGGGGCTCTGGAAACACCATATATTTT.

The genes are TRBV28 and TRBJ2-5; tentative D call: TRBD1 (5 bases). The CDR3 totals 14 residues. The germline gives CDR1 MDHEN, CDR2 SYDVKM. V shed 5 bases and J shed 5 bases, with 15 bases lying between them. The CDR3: CASSHSGLWETQYF. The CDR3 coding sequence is TGTGCCAGCAGTCACTCAGGGCTGTGGGAGACCCAGTACTTC.

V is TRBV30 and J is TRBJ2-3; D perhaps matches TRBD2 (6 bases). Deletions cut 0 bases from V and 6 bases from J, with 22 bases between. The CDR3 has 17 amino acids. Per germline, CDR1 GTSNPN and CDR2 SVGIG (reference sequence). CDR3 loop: CAWSVFGGDGFLDTQYF. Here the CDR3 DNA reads TGTGCCTGGAGTGTATTCGGGGGAGACGGTTTTTTGGATACGCAGTATTTT.

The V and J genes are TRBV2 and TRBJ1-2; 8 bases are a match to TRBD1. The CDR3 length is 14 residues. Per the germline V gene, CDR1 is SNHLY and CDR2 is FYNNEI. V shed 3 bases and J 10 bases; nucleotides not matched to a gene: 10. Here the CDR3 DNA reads TGTGCCAGCAGTGAGACAGGGGAAAGAGACTTCTACACCTTC. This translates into CASSETGERDFYTF.

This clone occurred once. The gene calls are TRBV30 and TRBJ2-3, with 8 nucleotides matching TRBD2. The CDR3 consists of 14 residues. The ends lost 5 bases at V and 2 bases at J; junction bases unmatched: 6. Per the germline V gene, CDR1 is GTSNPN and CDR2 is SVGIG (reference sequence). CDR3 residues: CAWGSGTNTDTQYF. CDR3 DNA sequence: TGTGCCTGGGGTAGCGGGACAAACACAGATACGCAGTATTTT. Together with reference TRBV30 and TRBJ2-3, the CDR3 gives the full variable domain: SQTIHQWPATLVQPVGSPLSLECTVEGTSNPNLYWYRQAAGRGLQLLFYSVGIGQISSEVPQNLSASRPQDRQFILSSKKLLLSDSGFYLCAWGSGTNTDTQYFGPGTRLTVL.

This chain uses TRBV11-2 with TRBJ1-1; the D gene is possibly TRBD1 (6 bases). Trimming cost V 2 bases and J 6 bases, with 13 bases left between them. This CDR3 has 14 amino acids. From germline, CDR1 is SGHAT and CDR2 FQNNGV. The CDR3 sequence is CASSLRQGTPEAFF. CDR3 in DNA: TGTGCCAGCAGCTTAAGGCAGGGGACCCCTGAAGCTTTCTTT.